The clone carrying this T cell receptor beta chain was observed a handful of times. Antigen: not known. The source of the sample is a study of beta chain features in type 1 diabetes. The study's findings and limits: TCRB repertoires of naive, central memory and Treg cells appeared more similar among patients than among healthy donors.

The authors reverse transcribed all of the isolated RNA, so sequencing captured expressed TCRB transcripts. TCRdb keeps only in-frame clones here, not all; method: immunoSEQ multiplex PCR. Among fewer than 150,000 clones, 6.9% were seen once, and the ten largest hold approximately 1.5%. Sample: central memory CD4+ T cells from blood. The receptor was isolated from a woman in her 30s in good health.

The CDR3 nucleotides are TGTGCCAGCAGCCCAGCTTTTGGGGCCGATTCCACAGATACGCAGTATTTT. Amino acid sequence: CASSPAFGADSTDTQYF. The chain is built from TRBV4-2 and TRBJ2-3; TRBD1 is a possible D gene (5 bases). Between the trimmed V and J ends, which lost 4 bases and 2 bases, there was a span of 19 bases. Germline values: CDR1 LGHNA, CDR2 YNFKEQ. The length of the CDR3 is 17 residues.